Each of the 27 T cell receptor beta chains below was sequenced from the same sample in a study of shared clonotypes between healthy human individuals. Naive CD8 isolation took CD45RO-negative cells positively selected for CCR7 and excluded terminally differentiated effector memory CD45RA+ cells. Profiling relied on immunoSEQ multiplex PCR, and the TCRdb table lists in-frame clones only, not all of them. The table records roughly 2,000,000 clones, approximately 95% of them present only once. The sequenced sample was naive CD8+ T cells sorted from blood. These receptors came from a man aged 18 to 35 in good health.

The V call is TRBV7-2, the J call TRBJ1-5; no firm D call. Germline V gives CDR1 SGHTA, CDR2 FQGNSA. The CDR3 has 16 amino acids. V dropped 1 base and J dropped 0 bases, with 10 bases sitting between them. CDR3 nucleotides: TGTGCCAGCAGCTTAGTAGCGGATCTTAGCAATCAGCCCCAGCATTTT. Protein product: CASSLVADLSNQPQHF.

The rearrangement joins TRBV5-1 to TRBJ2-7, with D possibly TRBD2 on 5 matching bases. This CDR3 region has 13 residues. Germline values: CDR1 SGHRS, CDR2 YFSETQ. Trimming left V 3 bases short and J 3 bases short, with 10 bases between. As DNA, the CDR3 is TGCGCCAGCAGCTCTCAGGCGGGCTACGAGCAGTACTTC. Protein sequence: CASSSQAGYEQYF.

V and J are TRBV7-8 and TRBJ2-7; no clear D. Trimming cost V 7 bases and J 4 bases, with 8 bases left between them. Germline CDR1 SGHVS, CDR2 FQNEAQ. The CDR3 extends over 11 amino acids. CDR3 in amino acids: CASTTSYEQYF. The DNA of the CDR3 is TGTGCCAGCACCACAAGTTACGAGCAGTACTTC.

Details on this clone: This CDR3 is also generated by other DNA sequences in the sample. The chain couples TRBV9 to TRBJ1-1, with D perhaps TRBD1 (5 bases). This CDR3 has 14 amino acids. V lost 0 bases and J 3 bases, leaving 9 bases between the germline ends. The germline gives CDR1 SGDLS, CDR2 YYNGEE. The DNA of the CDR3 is TGTGCCAGCAGCGTAGGGGGCGCGGACACTGAAGCTTTCTTT. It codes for CASSVGGADTEAFF. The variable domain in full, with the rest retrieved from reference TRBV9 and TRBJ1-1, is DSGVTQTPKHLITATGQRVTLRCSPRSGDLSVYWYQQSLDQGLQFLIQYYNGEERAKGNILERFSAQQFPDLHSELNLSSLELGDSALYFCASSVGGADTEAFFGQGTRLTVV.

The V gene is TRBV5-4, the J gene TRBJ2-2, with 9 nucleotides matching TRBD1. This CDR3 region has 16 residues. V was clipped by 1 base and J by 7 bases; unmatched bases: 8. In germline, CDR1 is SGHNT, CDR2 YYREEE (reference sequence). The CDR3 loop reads CASSLSGTGIVGELFF. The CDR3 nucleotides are TGTGCCAGCAGCTTGTCAGGGACAGGGATTGTCGGGGAGCTGTTTTTT.

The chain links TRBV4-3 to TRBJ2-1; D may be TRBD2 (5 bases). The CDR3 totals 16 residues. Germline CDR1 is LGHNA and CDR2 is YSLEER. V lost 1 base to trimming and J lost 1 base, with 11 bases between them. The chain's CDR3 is CASSQGAEGSYNEQFF. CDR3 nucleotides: TGCGCCAGCAGCCAAGGAGCTGAGGGTTCCTACAATGAGCAGTTCTTC.

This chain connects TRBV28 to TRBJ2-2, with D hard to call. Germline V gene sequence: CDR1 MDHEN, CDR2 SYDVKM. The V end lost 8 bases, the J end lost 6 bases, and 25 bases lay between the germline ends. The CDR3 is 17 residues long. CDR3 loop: CASDSPSGRPTAGELFF. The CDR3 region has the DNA TGTGCCAGCGATTCCCCTTCAGGCCGACCTACCGCCGGGGAGCTGTTTTTT.

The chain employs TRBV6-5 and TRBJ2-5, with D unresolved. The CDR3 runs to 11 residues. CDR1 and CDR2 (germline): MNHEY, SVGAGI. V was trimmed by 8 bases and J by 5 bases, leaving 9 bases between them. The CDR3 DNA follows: TGTGCCAGCCTAAAAGGGGAGACCCAGTACTTC. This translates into CASLKGETQYF.

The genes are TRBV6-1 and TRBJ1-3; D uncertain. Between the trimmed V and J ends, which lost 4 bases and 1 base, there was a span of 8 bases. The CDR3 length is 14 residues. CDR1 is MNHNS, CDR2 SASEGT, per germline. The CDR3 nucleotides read TGTGCCAGCAGTGTTATGGGTTCTGGAAACACCATATATTTT. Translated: CASSVMGSGNTIYF.

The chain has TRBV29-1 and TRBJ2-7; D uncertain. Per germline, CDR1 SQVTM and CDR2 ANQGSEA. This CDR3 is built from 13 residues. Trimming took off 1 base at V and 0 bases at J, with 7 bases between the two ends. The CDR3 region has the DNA TGCAGCGTTGAAGCTGACAACTCCTACGAGCAGTACTTC. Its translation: CSVEADNSYEQYF.

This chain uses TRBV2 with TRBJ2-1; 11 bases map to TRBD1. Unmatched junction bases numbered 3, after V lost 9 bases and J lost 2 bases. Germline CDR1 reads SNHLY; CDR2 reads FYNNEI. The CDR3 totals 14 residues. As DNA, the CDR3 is TGTGCCAGGGCGGGACAGGGGGCCTACAATGAGCAGTTCTTC. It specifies CARAGQGAYNEQFF.

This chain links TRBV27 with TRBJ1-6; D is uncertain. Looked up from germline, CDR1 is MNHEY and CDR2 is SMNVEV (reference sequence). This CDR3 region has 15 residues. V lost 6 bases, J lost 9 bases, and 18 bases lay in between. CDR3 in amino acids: CASSLDRAARSPLHF. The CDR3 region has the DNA TGTGCCAGCAGCTTGGACCGGGCGGCCCGTTCACCCCTCCACTTT.

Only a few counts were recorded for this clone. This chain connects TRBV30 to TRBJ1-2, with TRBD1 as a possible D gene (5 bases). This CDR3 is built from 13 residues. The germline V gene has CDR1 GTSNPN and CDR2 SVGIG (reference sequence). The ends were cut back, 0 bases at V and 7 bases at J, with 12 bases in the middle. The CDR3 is CAWSVMGVGGYTF. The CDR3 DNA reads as TGTGCCTGGAGTGTAATGGGGGTTGGTGGCTACACCTTC.

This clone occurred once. CDR3 residues: CASSGGAGGDGYTF. The CDR3 nucleotides are TGTGCCAGCAGCGGGGGAGCGGGCGGTGACGGCTACACCTTC. This rearrangement joins TRBV5-6 to TRBJ1-2, with D perhaps matching TRBD1 (5 bases). The CDR3 consists of 14 residues. V lost 4 bases and J 8 bases, leaving 18 bases between the germline ends. Per the germline V gene, CDR1 is SGHDT and CDR2 is YYEEEE.

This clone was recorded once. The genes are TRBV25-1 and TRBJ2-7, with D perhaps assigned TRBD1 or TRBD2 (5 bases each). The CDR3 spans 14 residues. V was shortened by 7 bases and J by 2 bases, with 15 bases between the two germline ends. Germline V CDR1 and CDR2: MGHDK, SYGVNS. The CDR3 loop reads CASTPPGTPYEQYF. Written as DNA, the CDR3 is TGTGCCAGCACCCCCCCGGGGACCCCCTACGAGCAGTACTTC.

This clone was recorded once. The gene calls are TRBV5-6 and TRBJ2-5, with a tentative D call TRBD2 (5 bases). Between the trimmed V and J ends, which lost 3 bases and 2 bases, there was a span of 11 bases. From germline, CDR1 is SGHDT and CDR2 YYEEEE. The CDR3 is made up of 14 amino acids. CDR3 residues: CASSWASGQETQYF. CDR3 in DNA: TGTGCCAGCAGCTGGGCCTCGGGGCAAGAGACCCAGTACTTC. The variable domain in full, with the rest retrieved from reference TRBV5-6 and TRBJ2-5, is DAGVTQSPTHLIKTRGQQVTLRCSPKSGHDTVSWYQQALGQGPQFIFQYYEEEERQRGNFPDRFSGHQFPNYSSELNVNALLLGDSALYLCASSWASGQETQYFGPGTRLLVL.

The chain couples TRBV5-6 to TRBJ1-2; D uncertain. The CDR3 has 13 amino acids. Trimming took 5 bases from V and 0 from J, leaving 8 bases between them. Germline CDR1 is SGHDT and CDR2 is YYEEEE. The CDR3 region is CASRPTANYGYTF. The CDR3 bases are TGTGCCAGCAGGCCCACAGCTAACTATGGCTACACCTTC.

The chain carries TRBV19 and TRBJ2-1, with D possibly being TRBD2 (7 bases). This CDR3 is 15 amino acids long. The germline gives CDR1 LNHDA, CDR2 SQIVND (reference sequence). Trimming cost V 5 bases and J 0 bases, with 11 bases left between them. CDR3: CASSEGGSSYNEQFF. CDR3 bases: TGTGCCAGTAGTGAGGGGGGGAGCTCCTACAATGAGCAGTTCTTC.

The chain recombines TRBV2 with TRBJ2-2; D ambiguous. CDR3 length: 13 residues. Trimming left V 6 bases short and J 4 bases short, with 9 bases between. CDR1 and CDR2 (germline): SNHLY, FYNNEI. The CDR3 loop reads CASRDPSTGELFF. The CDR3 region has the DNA TGTGCCAGCAGGGACCCTAGCACCGGGGAGCTGTTTTTT. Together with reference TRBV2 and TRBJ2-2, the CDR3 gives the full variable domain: EPEVTQTPSHQVTQMGQEVILRCVPISNHLYFYWYRQILGQKVEFLVSFYNNEISEKSEIFDDQFSVERPDGSNFTLKIRSTKLEDSAMYFCASRDPSTGELFFGEGSRLTVL.

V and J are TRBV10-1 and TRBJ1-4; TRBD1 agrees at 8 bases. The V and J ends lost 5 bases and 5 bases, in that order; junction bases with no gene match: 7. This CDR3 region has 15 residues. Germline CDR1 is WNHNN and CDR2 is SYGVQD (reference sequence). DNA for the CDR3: TGCGCCAGCAGTACCCGGGACAGGCCAAATGAAAAACTGTTTTTT. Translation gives CASSTRDRPNEKLFF.

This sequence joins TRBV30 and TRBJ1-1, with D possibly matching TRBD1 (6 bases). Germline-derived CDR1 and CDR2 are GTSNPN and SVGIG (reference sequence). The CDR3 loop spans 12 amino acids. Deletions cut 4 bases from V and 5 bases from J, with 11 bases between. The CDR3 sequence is CAWIRGGTEAFF. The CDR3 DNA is TGTGCCTGGATTAGAGGGGGTACTGAAGCTTTCTTT.

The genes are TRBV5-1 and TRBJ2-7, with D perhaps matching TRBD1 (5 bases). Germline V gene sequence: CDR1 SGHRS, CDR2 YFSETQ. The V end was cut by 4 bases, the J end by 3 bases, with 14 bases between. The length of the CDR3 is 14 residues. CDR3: CASSPWGQIYEQYF. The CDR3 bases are TGCGCCAGCAGCCCCTGGGGCCAAATCTACGAGCAGTACTTC.

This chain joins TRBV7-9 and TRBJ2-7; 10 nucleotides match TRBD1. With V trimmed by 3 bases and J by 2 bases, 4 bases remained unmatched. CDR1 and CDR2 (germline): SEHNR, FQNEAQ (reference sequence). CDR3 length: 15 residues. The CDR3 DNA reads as TGTGCCAGCAGCTTTGAGACAGGGGGCACCTACGAGCAGTACTTC. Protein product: CASSFETGGTYEQYF.

CDR3 nucleotides: TGTGCCAGCAGCTTAACCAGCGGGACGAACAATGAGCAGTTCTTC. It specifies CASSLTSGTNNEQFF. The V call is TRBV7-3, the J call TRBJ2-1, with 7 bases matching TRBD2. The CDR3 sequence is 15 residues long. CDR1 SGHTA and CDR2 FQGTGA come from the germline V gene. Germline trimming cut 0 bases from V and 5 bases from J; bases unmatched to any gene: 4.

Here the CDR3 DNA reads TGTGCCAGTAGTATATCCAGCGAGGCTTACGAGCAGTACTTC. Translation gives CASSISSEAYEQYF. The genes are TRBV19 and TRBJ2-7; D not resolved. There are 14 residues in the CDR3. Trimming shortened V by 2 bases and J by 4 bases, and 12 bases separated the two germline ends. Germline V gene data show CDR1 as LNHDA and CDR2 as SQIVND (reference sequence). The whole variable domain, filled in from reference TRBV19 and TRBJ2-7, reads DGGITQSPKYLFRKEGQNVTLSCEQNLNHDAMYWYRQDPGQGLRLIYYSQIVNDFQKGDIAEGYSVSREKKESFPLTVTSAQKNPTAFYLCASSISSEAYEQYFGPGTRLTVT.

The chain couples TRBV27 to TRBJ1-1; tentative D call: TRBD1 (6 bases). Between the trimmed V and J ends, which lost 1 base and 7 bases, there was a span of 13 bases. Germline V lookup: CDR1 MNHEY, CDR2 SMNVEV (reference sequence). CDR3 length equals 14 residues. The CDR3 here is CASSLLGGRLEAFF. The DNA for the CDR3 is TGTGCCAGCAGTTTATTAGGGGGGAGACTTGAAGCTTTCTTT.

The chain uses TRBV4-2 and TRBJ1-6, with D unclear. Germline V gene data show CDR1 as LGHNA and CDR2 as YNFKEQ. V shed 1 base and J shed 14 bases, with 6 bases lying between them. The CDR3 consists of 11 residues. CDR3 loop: CASSQGQSLHF. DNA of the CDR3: TGTGCCAGCAGCCAAGGGCAGTCCCTCCACTTT.